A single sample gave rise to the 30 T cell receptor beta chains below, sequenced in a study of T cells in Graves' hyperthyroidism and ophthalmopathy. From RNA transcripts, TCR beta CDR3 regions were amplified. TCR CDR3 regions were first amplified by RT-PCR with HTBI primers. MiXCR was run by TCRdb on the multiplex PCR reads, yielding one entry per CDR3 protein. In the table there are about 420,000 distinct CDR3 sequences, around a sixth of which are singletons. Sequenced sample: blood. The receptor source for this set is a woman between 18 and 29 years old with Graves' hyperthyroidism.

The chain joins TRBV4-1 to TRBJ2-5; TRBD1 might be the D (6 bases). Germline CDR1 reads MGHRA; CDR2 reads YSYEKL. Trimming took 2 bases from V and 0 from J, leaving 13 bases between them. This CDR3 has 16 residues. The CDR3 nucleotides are TGCGCCAGCAGCCAAAGAAGTGGACAGAACCAAGAGACCCAGTACTTC. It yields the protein CASSQRSGQNQETQYF.

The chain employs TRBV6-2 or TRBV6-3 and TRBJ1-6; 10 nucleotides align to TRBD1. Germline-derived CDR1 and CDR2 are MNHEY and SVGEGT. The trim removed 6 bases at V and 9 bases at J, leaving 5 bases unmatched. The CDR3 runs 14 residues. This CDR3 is CASRERDRGSPLHF. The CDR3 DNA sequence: TGTGCCAGCAGGGAAAGGGACAGGGGTTCACCCCTCCACTTT.

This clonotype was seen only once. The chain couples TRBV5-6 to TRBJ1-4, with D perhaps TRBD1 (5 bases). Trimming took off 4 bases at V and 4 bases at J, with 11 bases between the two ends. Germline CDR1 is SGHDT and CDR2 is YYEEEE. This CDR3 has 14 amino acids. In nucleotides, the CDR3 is TGTGCCAGCAGCCGACGGGGGTTTAATGAAAAACTGTTTTTT. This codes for CASSRRGFNEKLFF.

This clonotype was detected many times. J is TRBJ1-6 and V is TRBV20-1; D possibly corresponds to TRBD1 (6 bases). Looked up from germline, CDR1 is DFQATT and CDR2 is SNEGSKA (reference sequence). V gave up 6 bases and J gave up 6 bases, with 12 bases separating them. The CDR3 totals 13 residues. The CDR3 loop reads CSAPRTANSPLHF. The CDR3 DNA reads TGCAGTGCCCCTCGGACAGCTAATTCACCCCTCCACTTT.

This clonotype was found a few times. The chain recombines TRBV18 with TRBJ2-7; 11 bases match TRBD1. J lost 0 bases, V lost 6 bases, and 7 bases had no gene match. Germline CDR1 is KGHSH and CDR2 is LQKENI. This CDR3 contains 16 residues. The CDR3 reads CASSLRTGGLSYEQYF. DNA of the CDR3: TGTGCCAGCTCCCTCAGGACAGGGGGCCTCTCCTACGAGCAGTACTTC.

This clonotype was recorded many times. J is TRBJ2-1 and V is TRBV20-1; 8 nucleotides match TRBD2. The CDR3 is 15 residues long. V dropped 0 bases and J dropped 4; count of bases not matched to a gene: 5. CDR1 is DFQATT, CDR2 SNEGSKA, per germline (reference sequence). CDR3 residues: CSARETLADYNEQFF. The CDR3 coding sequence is TGCAGTGCTAGAGAGACACTAGCGGATTACAATGAGCAGTTCTTC.

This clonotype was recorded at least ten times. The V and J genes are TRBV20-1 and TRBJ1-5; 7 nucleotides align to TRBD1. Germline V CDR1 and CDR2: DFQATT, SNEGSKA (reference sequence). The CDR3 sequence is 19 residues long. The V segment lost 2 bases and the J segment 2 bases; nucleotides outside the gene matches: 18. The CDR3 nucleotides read TGCAGTGCTAGACGTTCCGGGACAGAGGGGATTTGGGGCAATCAGCCCCAGCATTTT. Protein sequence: CSARRSGTEGIWGNQPQHF.

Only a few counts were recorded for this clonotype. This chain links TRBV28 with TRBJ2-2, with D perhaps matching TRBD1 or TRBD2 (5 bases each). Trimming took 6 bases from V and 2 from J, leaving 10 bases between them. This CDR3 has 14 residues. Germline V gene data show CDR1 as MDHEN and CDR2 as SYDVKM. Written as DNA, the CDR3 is TGTGCCAGCAGAGGCTGGGACAACACCGGGGAGCTGTTTTTT. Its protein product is CASRGWDNTGELFF.

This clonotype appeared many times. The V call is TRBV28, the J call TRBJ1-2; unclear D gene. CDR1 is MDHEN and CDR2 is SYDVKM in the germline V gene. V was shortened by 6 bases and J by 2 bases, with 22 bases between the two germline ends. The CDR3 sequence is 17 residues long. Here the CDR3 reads CASSLFSLDRENYGYTF. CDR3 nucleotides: TGTGCCAGCAGCCTTTTTTCTCTAGACCGAGAAAACTATGGCTACACCTTC.

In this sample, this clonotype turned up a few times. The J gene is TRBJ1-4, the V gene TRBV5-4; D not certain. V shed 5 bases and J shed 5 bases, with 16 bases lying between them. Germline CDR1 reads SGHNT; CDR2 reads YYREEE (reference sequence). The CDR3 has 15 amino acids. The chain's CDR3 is CASRKVGEGNEKLFF. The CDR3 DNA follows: TGTGCCAGCAGAAAAGTGGGTGAAGGGAATGAAAAACTGTTTTTT.

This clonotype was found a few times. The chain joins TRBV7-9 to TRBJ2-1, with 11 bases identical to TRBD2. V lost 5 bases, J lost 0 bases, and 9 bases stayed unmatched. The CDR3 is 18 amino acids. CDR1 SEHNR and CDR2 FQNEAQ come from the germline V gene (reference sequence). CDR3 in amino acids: CASSHSGGAGNSYNEQFF. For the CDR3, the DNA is TGTGCCAGCAGCCATAGCGGGGGGGCCGGAAACTCCTACAATGAGCAGTTCTTC.

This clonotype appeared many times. CDR3 region: CSARAVEGQGRERSPLHF. The CDR3 DNA reads as TGCAGTGCTAGAGCCGTCGAGGGGCAGGGCCGGGAGAGATCACCCCTCCACTTT. V is TRBV20-1 and J is TRBJ1-6; perhaps TRBD1 as D (5 bases). The V end lost 1 base, the J end lost 10 bases, and 26 bases lay between the germline ends. The CDR3 length is 18 residues. In germline, CDR1 is DFQATT, CDR2 SNEGSKA (reference sequence).

Here the CDR3 reads CASSLGANQPQHF. CDR3 nucleotides: TGTGCCAGCAGCTTGGGTGCCAATCAGCCCCAGCATTTT. The chain uses TRBV7-9 and TRBJ1-5; D is uncertain. The CDR3 spans 13 residues. Germline V CDR1 and CDR2: SEHNR, FQNEAQ (reference sequence). Trimming cost V 3 bases and J 3 bases, with 6 bases left between them.

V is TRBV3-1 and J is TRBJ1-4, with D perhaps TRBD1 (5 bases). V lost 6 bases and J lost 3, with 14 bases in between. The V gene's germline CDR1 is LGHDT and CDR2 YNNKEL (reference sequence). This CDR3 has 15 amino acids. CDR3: CASRPTGAANEKLFF. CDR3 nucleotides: TGTGCCAGCAGACCCACAGGCGCGGCTAATGAAAAACTGTTTTTT.

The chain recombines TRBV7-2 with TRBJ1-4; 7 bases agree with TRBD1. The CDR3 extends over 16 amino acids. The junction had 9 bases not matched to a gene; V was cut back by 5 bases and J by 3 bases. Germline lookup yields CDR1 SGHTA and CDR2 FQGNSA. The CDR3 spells CASSTRSTGANEKLFF. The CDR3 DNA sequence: TGTGCCAGCAGCACCCGATCCACAGGGGCTAATGAAAAACTGTTTTTT.

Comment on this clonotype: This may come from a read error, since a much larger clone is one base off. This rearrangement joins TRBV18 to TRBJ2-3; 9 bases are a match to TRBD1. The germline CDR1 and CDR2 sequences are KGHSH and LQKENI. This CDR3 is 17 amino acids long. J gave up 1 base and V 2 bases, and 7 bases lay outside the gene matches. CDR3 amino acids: CASSPATGGAGTDTQYF. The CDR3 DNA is TGTGCCAGCTCACCAGCAACAGGGGGCGCGGGCACAGATACGCAGTATTTT.

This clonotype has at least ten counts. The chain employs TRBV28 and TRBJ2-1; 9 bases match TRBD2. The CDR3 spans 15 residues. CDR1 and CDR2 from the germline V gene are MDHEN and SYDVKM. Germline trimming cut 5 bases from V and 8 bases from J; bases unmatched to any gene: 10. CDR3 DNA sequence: TGTGCCAGCAGTCGACTAGCGGAGAAGGTAGATGAGCAGTTCTTC. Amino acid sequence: CASSRLAEKVDEQFF.

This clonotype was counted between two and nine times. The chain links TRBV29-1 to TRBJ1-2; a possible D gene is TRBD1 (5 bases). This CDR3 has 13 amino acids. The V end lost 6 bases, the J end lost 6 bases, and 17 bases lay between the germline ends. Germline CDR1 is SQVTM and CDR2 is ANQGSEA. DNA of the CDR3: TGCAGCGTCGAGCCCCCAGGGTGGGATGGCTACACCTTC. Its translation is CSVEPPGWDGYTF.

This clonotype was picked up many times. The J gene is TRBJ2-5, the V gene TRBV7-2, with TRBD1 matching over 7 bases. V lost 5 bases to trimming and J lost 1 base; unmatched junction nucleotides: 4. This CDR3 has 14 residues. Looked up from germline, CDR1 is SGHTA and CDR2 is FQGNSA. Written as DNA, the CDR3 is TGTGCCAGCAGCAGGGACAGATTCCAAGAGACCCAGTACTTC. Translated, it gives CASSRDRFQETQYF.

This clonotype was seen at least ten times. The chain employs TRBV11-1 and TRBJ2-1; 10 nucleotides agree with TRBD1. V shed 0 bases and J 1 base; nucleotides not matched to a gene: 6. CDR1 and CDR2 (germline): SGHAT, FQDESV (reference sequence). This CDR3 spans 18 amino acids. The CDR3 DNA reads TGTGCCAGCAGCTTAGCGCGGGACAGGGGTATTTCCTACAATGAGCAGTTCTTC. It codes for CASSLARDRGISYNEQFF.

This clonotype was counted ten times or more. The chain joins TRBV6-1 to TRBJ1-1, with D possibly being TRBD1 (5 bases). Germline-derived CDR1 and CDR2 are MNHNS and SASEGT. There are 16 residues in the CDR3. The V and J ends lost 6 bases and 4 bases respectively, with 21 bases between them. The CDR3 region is CASSTGVKGLRTEAFF. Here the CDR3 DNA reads TGTGCCAGCAGCACGGGAGTCAAGGGGCTTCGCACTGAAGCTTTCTTT.

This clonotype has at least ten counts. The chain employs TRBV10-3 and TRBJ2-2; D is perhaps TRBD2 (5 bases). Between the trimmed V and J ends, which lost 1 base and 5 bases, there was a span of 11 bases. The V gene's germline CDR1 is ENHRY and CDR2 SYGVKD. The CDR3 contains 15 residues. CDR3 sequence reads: CAISEFGERTGELFF. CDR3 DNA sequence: TGTGCCATCAGTGAGTTTGGGGAGCGGACCGGGGAGCTGTTTTTT.

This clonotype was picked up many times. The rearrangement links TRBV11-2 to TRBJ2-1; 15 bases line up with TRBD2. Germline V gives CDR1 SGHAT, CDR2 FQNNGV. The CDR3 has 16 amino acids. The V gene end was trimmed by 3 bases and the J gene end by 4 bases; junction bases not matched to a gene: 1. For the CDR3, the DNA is TGTGCCAGCAGCTTGGGGACTAGCGGGAGGTACAATGAGCAGTTCTTC. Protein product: CASSLGTSGRYNEQFF.

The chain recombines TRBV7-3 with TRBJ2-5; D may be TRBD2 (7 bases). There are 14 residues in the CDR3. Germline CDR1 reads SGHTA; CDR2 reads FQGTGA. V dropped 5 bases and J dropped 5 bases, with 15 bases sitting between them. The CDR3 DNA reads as TGTGCCAGCAGCCCCTGGGGGGGCCTGGAGACCCAGTACTTC. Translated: CASSPWGGLETQYF.

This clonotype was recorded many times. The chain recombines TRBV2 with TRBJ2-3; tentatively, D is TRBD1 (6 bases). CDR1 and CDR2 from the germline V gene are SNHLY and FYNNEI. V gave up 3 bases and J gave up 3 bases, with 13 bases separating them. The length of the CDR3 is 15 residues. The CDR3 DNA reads TGTGCCAGCAGTGATCGAACAGGGATAACAGATACGCAGTATTTT. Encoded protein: CASSDRTGITDTQYF.

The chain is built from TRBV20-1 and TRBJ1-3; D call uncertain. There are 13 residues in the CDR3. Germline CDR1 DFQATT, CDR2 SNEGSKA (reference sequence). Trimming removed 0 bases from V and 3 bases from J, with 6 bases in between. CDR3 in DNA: TGCAGTGCTAGAGATAACAGTGGAAACACCATATATTTT. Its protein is CSARDNSGNTIYF.

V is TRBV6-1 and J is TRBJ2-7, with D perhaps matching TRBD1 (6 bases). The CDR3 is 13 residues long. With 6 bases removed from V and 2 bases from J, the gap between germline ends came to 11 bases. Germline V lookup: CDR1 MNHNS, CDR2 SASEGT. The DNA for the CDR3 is TGTGCCAGCAGCAGGGGCCCAACCTACGAGCAGTACTTC. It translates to CASSRGPTYEQYF.

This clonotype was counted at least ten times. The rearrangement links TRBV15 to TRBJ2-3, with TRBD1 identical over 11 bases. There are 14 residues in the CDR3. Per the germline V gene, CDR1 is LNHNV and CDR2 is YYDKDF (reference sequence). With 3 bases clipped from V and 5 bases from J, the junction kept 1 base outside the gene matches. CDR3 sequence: CATSRDRGQDTQYF. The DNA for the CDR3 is TGTGCCACCAGCAGGGACAGGGGGCAAGATACGCAGTATTTT.

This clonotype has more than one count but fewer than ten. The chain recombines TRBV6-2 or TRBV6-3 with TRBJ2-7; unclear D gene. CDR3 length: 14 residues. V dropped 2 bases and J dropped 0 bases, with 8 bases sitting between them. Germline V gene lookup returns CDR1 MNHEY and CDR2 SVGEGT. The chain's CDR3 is CASSYTQSSYEQYF. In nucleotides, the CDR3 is TGTGCCAGCAGTTACACTCAGTCCTCCTACGAGCAGTACTTC.

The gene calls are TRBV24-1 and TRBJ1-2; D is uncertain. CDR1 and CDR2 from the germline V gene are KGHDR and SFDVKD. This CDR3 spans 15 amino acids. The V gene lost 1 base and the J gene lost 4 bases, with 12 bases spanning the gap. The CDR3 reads CATSDFSGSLYGYTF. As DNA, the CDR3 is TGTGCCACCAGTGATTTCAGTGGGAGTCTCTATGGCTACACCTTC.